This T cell receptor beta chain comes out of a study of T cells in Graves' hyperthyroidism and ophthalmopathy. TCR beta CDR3 sequences were amplified from RNA transcripts. HTBI primers were employed in a first-round RT-PCR of the TCR CDR3. In TCRdb, the multiplex PCR reads were re-called with MiXCR into one record per CDR3 protein. The sample holds fewer than 350,000 distinct CDR3 sequences; 15% to 20% are singletons and the top ten take less than 65%. This CDR3 is built from 16 residues. The germline V gene has CDR1 SGHNT and CDR2 YYREEE (reference sequence). V trimming: 4 bases; J trimming: 4 bases; junction bases outside the gene matches: 7. Pregnant or lactating patients were excluded, as were those with uncontrolled infection or other autoimmune disease. Findings and limits, study-wide: Classification by a 13 V-J model distinguished ophthalmopathy from stable hyperthyroidism. Blood also held most thyroid clonotypes expanded beyond 0.001.

On this clonotype itself: Its antigen remains unidentified.

Sequencing was done on a sample of blood. The chain links TRBV5-4 to TRBJ2-2; TRBD1 aligns across 10 bases. The clonotype comes from a woman in her forties or fifties with Graves' hyperthyroidism. CDR3 nucleotide sequence: TGTGCCAGCAGCCGGGGGGACAGGGGAGGCACCGGGGAGCTGTTTTTT. Protein sequence: CASSRGDRGGTGELFF. The whole variable domain, filled in from reference TRBV5-4 and TRBJ2-2, reads ETGVTQSPTHLIKTRGQQVTLRCSSQSGHNTVSWYQQALGQGPQFIFQYYREEENGRGNFPPRFSGLQFPNYSSELNVNALELDDSALYLCASSRGDRGGTGELFFGEGSRLTVL.